A selection of T cell receptor beta chains follows, all from one sample in a study of shared clonotypes between healthy human individuals. TCRdb's table, derived via immunoSEQ multiplex PCR, lists solely in-frame clones and lacks some. Of around 1.9 million clones listed, just over 90% are singletons. The material sequenced was naive CD8+ T cells from PBMCs. The receptor source for this set is a young man in good health. Some clones in this sample may be carry-over from other donors' samples. Each CDR3 is given with its conserved first and last residue. D genes are given only for firm matches. For some rows the clone size is stated as once, few or many, or as a class when expanded; others skip it.

v_gene: TRBV27; abundance: -; j_gene: TRBJ2-7; d_gene: TRBD1; CDR3nt: TGTGCCAGCAGTCTAACCGGGACAGGTCCCTACGAGCAGTACTTC; CDR3aa: CASSLTGTGPYEQYF
v_gene: TRBV28; abundance: -; j_gene: TRBJ1-2; d_gene: -; CDR3nt: TGTGCCAGCAGCTCGTCGTACGGCTATGGCTACACCTTC; CDR3aa: CASSSSYGYGYTF
v_gene: TRBV9; abundance: -; j_gene: TRBJ2-7; d_gene: -; CDR3nt: TGTGCCAGCAGCGTAGCTGTCGGCAGGGGCTACGAGCAGTACTTC; CDR3aa: CASSVAVGRGYEQYF
v_gene: TRBV6-5; abundance: few; j_gene: TRBJ2-2; d_gene: TRBD2; CDR3nt: TGTGCCAGCAGTTACCGCGGGGGTTGGGAGCTGTTTTTT; CDR3aa: CASSYRGGWELFF
v_gene: TRBV19; abundance: -; j_gene: TRBJ2-4; d_gene: TRBD2; CDR3nt: TGTGCCAGTAGTATAGCCCTAGCGGGAGTGGTAGACATTCAGTACTTC; CDR3aa: CASSIALAGVVDIQYF
v_gene: TRBV29-1; abundance: -; j_gene: TRBJ2-1; d_gene: -; CDR3nt: TGCAGCGTTGAAGACGGTAGCGGCTACAATGAGCAGTTCTTC; CDR3aa: CSVEDGSGYNEQFF
v_gene: TRBV10-3; abundance: -; j_gene: TRBJ2-6; d_gene: -; CDR3nt: TGTGCCATGAGCCCTGACAGGTCAGGCTCTGGGGCCAACGTCCTGACTTTC; CDR3aa: CAMSPDRSGSGANVLTF
v_gene: TRBV6-6; abundance: -; j_gene: TRBJ2-1; d_gene: -; CDR3nt: TGTGCCAGCAGTTACTCTCGGAATGAGCAGTTCTTC; CDR3aa: CASSYSRNEQFF
v_gene: TRBV4-3; abundance: -; j_gene: TRBJ2-3; d_gene: -; CDR3nt: TGCGCCAGCAGCCAAGATCGCAGGGTCAGCACAGATACGCAGTATTTT; CDR3aa: CASSQDRRVSTDTQYF
v_gene: TRBV10-1; abundance: -; j_gene: TRBJ2-1; d_gene: TRBD1; CDR3nt: TGCGCCAGCAGTGCCGACAGGGCCCACTCCTACAATGAGCAGTTCTTC; CDR3aa: CASSADRAHSYNEQFF
v_gene: TRBV7-9; abundance: -; j_gene: TRBJ2-1; d_gene: -; CDR3nt: TGTGCCAGCAGCCTTGGACCGGGCGCATTCTTC; CDR3aa: CASSLGPGAFF
v_gene: TRBV29-1; abundance: -; j_gene: TRBJ2-1; d_gene: -; CDR3nt: TGCAGCGTCCCTTTATACCTGGATGAGCAGTTCTTC; CDR3aa: CSVPLYLDEQFF
v_gene: TRBV28; abundance: -; j_gene: TRBJ1-5; d_gene: -; CDR3nt: TGTGCCAGCAGTTTCACCCGGAATCAGCCCCAGCATTTT; CDR3aa: CASSFTRNQPQHF
v_gene: TRBV11-1; abundance: -; j_gene: TRBJ2-2; d_gene: -; CDR3nt: TGTGCCAGCAGCTTGTCCGGGGAGCTGTTTTTT; CDR3aa: CASSLSGELFF
v_gene: TRBV11-1; abundance: -; j_gene: TRBJ2-5; d_gene: TRBD2; CDR3nt: TGTGCCAGCAGCTCTCTGGGGGGGGTGTACAACCAAGAGACCCAGTACTTC; CDR3aa: CASSSLGGVYNQETQYF
v_gene: TRBV7-9; abundance: -; j_gene: TRBJ2-3; d_gene: TRBD2; CDR3nt: TGTGCCAGCAGCCTCTTAGCGGGGAGCACAGATACGCAGTATTTT; CDR3aa: CASSLLAGSTDTQYF